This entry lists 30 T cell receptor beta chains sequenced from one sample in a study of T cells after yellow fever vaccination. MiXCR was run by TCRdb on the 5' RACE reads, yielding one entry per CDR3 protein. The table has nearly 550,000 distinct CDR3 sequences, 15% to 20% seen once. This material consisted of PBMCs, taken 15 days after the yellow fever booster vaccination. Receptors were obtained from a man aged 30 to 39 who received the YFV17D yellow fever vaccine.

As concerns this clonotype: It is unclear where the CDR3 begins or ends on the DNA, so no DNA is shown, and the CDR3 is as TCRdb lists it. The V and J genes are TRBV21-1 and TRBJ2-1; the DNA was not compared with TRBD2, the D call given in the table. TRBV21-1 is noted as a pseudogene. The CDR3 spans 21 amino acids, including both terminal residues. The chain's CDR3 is CASSKGETTFGAGSSYNEQFF.

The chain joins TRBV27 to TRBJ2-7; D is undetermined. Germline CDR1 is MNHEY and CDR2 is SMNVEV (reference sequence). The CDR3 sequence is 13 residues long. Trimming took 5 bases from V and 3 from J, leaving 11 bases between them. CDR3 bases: TGTGCCAGCAGTCGTACACGTAACTACGAGCAGTACTTC. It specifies CASSRTRNYEQYF.

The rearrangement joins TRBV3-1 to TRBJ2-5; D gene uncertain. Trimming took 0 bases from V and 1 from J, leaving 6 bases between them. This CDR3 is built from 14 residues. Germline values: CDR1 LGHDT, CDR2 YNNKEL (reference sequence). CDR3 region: CASSQEYIQETQYF. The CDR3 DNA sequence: TGTGCCAGCAGCCAAGAGTACATCCAAGAGACCCAGTACTTC.

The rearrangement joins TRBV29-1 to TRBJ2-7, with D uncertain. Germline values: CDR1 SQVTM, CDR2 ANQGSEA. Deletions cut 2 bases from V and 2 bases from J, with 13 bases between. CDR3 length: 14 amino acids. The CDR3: CSVEFSGPTYEQYF. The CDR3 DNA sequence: TGCAGCGTTGAATTTTCGGGCCCTACCTACGAGCAGTACTTC.

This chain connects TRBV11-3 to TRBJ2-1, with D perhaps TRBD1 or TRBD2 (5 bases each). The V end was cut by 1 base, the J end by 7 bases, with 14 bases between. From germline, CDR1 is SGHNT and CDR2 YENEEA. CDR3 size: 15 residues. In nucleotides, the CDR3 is TGTGCCAGCAGCTTAGGGGGGAGTAGTCCAAATGAGCAGTTCTTC. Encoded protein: CASSLGGSSPNEQFF.

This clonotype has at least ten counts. CDR3 sequence reads: CASSEVDRDKDTQYF. The CDR3 DNA follows: TGTGCCAGCAGTGAGGTGGACAGGGATAAAGATACGCAGTATTTT. The chain is built from TRBV25-1 and TRBJ2-3, with TRBD1 matching 8 bases. The length of the CDR3 is 15 residues. Trimming took 3 bases from V and 5 from J; bases not matched to a gene: 7. Germline V gene data show CDR1 as MGHDK and CDR2 as SYGVNS.

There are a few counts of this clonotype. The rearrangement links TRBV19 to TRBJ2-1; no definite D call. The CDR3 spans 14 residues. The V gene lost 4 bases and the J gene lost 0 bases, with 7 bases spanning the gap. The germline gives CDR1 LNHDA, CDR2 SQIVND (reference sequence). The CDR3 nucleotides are TGTGCCAGTAGTAGACAAAGCTCCTACAATGAGCAGTTCTTC. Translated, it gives CASSRQSSYNEQFF.

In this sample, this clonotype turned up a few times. CDR3 sequence: CASRETGLAYEQYF. Written as DNA, the CDR3 is TGTGCCAGCAGAGAAACAGGGCTTGCCTACGAGCAGTACTTC. V is TRBV25-1 and J is TRBJ2-7; D might be TRBD1 (6 bases). Deletions cut 6 bases from V and 2 bases from J, with 14 bases between. The germline V gene has CDR1 MGHDK and CDR2 SYGVNS. CDR3 length: 14 residues.

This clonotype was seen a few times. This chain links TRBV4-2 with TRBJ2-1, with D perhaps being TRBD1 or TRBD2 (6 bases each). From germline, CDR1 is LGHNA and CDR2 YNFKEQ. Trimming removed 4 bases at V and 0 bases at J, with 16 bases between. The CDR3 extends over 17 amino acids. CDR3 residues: CASSLRLGGSSYNEQFF. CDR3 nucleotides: TGTGCCAGCAGCCTTCGATTAGGGGGGAGCTCCTACAATGAGCAGTTCTTC.

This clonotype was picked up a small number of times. This CDR3 is CSVGFGNSPLHF. The CDR3 bases are TGCAGCGTTGGCTTCGGGAATTCACCCCTCCACTTT. The chain carries TRBV29-1 and TRBJ1-6; unclear D gene. The V gene lost 4 bases and the J gene lost 7 bases, with 8 bases spanning the gap. This CDR3 region has 12 residues. CDR1 and CDR2 from the germline V gene are SQVTM and ANQGSEA.

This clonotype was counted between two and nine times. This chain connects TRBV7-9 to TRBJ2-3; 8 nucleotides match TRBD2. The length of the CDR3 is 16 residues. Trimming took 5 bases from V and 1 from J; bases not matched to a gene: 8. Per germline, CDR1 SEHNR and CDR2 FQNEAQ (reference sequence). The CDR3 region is CASSPRGSGGTDTQYF. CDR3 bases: TGTGCCAGCAGCCCCCGCGGTAGCGGGGGCACAGATACGCAGTATTTT.

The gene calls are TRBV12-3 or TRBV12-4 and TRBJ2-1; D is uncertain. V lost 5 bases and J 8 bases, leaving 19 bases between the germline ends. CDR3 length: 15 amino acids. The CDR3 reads CASSPRPLLVDEQFF. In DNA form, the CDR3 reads TGTGCCAGCAGTCCCAGGCCCCTATTGGTCGATGAGCAGTTCTTC.

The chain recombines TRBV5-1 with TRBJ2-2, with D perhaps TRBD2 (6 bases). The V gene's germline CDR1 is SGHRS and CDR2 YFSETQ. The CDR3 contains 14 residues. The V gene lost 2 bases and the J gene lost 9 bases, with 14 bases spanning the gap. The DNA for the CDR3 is TGCGCCAGCAGCTTAGACGGGAGAGGTTGGGAGCTGTTTTTT. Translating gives CASSLDGRGWELFF.

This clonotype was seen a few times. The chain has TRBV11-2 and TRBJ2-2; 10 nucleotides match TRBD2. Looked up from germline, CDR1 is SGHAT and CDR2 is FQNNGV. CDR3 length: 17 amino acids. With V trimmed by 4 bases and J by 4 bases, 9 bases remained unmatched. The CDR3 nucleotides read TGTGCCAGCAGCTCTAGACCCAGGACTAGCGGCACCGGGGAGCTGTTTTTT. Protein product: CASSSRPRTSGTGELFF.

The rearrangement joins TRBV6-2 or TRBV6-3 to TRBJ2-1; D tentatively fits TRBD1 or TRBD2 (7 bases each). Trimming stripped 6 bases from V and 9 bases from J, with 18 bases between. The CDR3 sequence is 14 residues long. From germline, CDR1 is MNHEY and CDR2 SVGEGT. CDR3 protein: CASSLMGGGSEQFF. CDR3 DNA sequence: TGTGCCAGCAGCCTAATGGGAGGGGGCAGTGAGCAGTTCTTC.

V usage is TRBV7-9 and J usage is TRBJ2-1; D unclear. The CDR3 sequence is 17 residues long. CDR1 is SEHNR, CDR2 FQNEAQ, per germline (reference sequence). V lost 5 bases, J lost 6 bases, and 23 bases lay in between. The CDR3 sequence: CASSLPWTSGMGNEQFF. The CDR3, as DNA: TGTGCCAGCAGCCTACCCTGGACCTCTGGAATGGGCAATGAGCAGTTCTTC.

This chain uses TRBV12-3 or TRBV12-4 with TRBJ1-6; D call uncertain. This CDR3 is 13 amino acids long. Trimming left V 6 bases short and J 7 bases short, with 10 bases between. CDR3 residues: CASSSRANSPLHF. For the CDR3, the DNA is TGTGCCAGCAGCTCCCGGGCAAATTCACCCCTCCACTTT.

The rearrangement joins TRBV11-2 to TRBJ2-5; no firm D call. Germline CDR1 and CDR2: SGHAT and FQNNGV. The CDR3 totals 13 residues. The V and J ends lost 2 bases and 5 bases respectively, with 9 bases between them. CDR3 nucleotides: TGTGCCAGCAGCTTATTAAACGGGGAGACCCAGTACTTC. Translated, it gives CASSLLNGETQYF. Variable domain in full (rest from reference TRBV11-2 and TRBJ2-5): EAGVAQSPRYKIIEKRQSVAFWCNPISGHATLYWYQQILGQGPKLLIQFQNNGVVDDSQLPKDRFSAERLKGVDSTLKIQPAKLEDSAVYLCASSLLNGETQYFGPGTRLLVL.

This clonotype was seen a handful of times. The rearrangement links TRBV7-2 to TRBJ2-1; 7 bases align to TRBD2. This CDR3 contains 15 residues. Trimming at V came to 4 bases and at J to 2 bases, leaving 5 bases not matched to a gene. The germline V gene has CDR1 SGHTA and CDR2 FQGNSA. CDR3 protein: CASSSWGGAYNEQFF. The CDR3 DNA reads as TGTGCCAGCAGCTCTTGGGGAGGGGCCTACAATGAGCAGTTCTTC. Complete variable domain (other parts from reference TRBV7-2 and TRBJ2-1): GAGVSQSPSNKVTEKGKDVELRCDPISGHTALYWYRQSLGQGLEFLIYFQGNSAPDKSGLPSDRFSAERTGGSVSTLTIQRTQQEDSAVYLCASSSWGGAYNEQFFGPGTRLTVL.

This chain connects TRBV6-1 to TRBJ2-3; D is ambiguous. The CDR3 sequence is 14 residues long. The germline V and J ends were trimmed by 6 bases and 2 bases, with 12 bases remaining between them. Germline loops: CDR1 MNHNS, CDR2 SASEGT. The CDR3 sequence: CASSPDFYTDTQYF. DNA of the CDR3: TGTGCCAGCAGCCCCGACTTTTACACAGATACGCAGTATTTT.

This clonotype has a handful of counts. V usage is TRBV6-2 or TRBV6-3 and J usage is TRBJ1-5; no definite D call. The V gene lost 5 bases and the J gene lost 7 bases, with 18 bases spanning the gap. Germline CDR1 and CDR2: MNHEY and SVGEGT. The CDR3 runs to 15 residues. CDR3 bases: TGTGCCAGCAGTCCCGCTGAAGGTTGGCTGCAGCCCCAGCATTTT. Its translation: CASSPAEGWLQPQHF.

The CDR3 loop reads CASSSMGGAYNEQFF. CDR3 nucleotide sequence: TGCGCCAGCAGCTCTATGGGGGGTGCTTACAATGAGCAGTTCTTC. The V and J genes are TRBV5-1 and TRBJ2-1; weak D call: TRBD2 (6 bases). Trimming cost V 3 bases and J 4 bases, with 14 bases left between them. The CDR3 runs to 15 residues. CDR1 and CDR2 (germline): SGHRS, YFSETQ. Full variable domain (remainder filled in from reference TRBV5-1 and TRBJ2-1): KAGVTQTPRYLIKTRGQQVTLSCSPISGHRSVSWYQQTPGQGLQFLFEYFSETQRNKGNFPGRFSGRQFSNSRSEMNVSTLELGDSALYLCASSSMGGAYNEQFFGPGTRLTVL.

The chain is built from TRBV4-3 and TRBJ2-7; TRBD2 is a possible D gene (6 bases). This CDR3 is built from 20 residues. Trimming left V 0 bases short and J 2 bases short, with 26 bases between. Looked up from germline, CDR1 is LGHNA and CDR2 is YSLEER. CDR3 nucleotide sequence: TGCGCCAGCAGCCAAGAGGCGGCTCGACGTGACGGGGAGGCCCCCTACGAGCAGTACTTC. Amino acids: CASSQEAARRDGEAPYEQYF.

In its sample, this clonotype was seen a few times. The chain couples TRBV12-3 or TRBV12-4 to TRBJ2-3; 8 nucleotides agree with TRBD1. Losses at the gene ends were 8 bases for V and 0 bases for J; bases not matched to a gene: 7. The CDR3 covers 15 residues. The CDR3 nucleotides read TGTGCCAGCCGGGACAGGCGAACTAGCACAGATACGCAGTATTTT. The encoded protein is CASRDRRTSTDTQYF.

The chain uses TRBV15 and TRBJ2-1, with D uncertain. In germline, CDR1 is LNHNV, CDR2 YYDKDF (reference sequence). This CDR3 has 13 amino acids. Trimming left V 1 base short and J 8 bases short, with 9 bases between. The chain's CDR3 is CATSRVRGDEQFF. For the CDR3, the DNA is TGTGCCACCAGCAGAGTAAGAGGCGATGAGCAGTTCTTC.

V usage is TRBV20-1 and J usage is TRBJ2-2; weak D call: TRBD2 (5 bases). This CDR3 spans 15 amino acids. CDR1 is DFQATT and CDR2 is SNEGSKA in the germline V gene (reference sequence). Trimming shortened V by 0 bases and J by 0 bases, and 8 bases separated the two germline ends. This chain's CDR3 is CSAREGGSNTGELFF. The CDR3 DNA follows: TGCAGTGCTAGAGAGGGCGGGTCGAACACCGGGGAGCTGTTTTTT.

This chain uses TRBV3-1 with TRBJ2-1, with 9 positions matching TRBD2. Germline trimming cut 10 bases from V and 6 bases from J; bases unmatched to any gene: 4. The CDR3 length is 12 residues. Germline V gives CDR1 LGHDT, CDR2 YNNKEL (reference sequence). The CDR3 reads CATAGGRNEQFF. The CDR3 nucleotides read TGTGCCACCGCGGGAGGGCGCAATGAGCAGTTCTTC.

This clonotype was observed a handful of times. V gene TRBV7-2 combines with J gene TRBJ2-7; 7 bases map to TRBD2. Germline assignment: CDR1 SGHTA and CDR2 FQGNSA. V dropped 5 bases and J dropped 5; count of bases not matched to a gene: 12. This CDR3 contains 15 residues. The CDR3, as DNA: TGTGCCAGCAGCCCAGCTGGACTAGTCCCAAACGAGCAGTACTTC. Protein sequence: CASSPAGLVPNEQYF. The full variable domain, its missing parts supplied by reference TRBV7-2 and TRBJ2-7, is GAGVSQSPSNKVTEKGKDVELRCDPISGHTALYWYRQSLGQGLEFLIYFQGNSAPDKSGLPSDRFSAERTGGSVSTLTIQRTQQEDSAVYLCASSPAGLVPNEQYFGPGTRLTVT.

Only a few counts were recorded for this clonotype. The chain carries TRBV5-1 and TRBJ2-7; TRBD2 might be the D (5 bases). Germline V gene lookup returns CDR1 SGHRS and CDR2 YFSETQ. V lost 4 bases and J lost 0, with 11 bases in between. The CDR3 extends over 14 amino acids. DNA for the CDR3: TGCGCCAGCAGCCTAGGACTGGTCTCCTACGAGCAGTACTTC. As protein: CASSLGLVSYEQYF. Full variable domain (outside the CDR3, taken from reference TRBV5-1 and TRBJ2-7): KAGVTQTPRYLIKTRGQQVTLSCSPISGHRSVSWYQQTPGQGLQFLFEYFSETQRNKGNFPGRFSGRQFSNSRSEMNVSTLELGDSALYLCASSLGLVSYEQYFGPGTRLTVT.

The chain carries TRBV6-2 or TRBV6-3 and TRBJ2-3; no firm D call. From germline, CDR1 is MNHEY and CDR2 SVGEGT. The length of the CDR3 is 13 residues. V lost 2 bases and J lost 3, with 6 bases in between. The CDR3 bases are TGTGCCAGCAGTTACGTGGGAACAGATACGCAGTATTTT. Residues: CASSYVGTDTQYF.